This T cell receptor beta chain was profiled in a study of cytomegalovirus exposure and HLA in healthy donors. The PCR made use of 60 Vbeta and 13 Jbeta primers. The data were produced by immunoSEQ multiplex PCR, yet TCRdb's version contains in-frame clones alone and is incomplete. The sample records over 150,000 clones, roughly four fifths being singletons. V was pared by 5 bases and J by 8 bases, with 13 bases between. This CDR3 region has 13 residues. CDR1 and CDR2 from the germline V gene are SGHVS and FQNEAQ. The gene calls are TRBV7-8 and TRBJ1-5; D perhaps matches TRBD1 (5 bases). The material sequenced was PBMCs. The sequence was collected from a man between 60 and 70 years old in good health and CMV-seronegative. The CDR3 region has the DNA TGTGCCAGCAGCCGTGGGGGGGGAGAGCCCCAGCATTTT. The encoded protein is CASSRGGGEPQHF.